The clone carrying this T cell receptor (beta chain) was picked up many times. RNA transcripts provided the source from which TCR beta CDR3 regions were amplified. HTBI primers were the set used in a first-round RT-PCR of the TCR CDR3. Using its own MiXCR run on the multiplex PCR reads, TCRdb lists one record per CDR3 protein. The repertoire holds about 400,000 distinct CDR3 sequences, with about 15% as singletons. This sample stems from a study of T cells in Graves' hyperthyroidism and ophthalmopathy. Aged 18 to 65, the patients had hyperthyroidism that was newly diagnosed and had lasted under 2 months. The sample comprised blood. The clonotype was recovered from a woman in her twenties or thirties with Graves' hyperthyroidism.

The CDR3 DNA reads TGCGCCAGCAGTTCGCCCGAGGGGTCGGGGCACACTGAAGCTTTCTTT. Translation gives CASSSPEGSGHTEAFF. The rearrangement joins TRBV5-1 to TRBJ1-1, with D tentatively TRBD1 (5 bases). CDR3 length equals 16 residues. Germline V gives CDR1 SGHRS, CDR2 YFSETQ. Trimming took 5 bases from V and 3 from J, leaving 20 bases between them. Together with reference TRBV5-1 and TRBJ1-1, the CDR3 gives the full variable domain: KAGVTQTPRYLIKTRGQQVTLSCSPISGHRSVSWYQQTPGQGLQFLFEYFSETQRNKGNFPGRFSGRQFSNSRSEMNVSTLELGDSALYLCASSSPEGSGHTEAFFGQGTRLTVV.